This T cell receptor beta chain is from a study of shared clonotypes between healthy human individuals. Findings of the study overall: Larger estimated richness was generally seen in naive subsets than in memory subsets.

Per the original methods: Junction-only immunoSEQ data arrived without quality scores, meaning filtering differed. TCRdb's copy holds only in-frame clones and misses some; the assay was immunoSEQ multiplex PCR. The V and J calls and the clone size are those of that table, but D and trimming were determined from the DNA. The sample carries 2.3 million or so clones, 90% to 95% recorded once. A word on this clone: Its antigen is not identified.

Trimming cost V 4 bases and J 7 bases, with 16 bases left between them. This CDR3 comprises 14 residues. Germline lookup yields CDR1 ENHRY and CDR2 SYGVKD. The sequence was obtained from a man aged 18 to 35 in good health. Some clones in this sample may be carry-over from other donors' samples. This chain uses TRBV10-3 with TRBJ1-2; a possible D gene is TRBD1 (5 bases). The source material was naive CD4+ T cells from PBMCs. Subset given: CD45RA+ positively selected. The CDR3 sequence: CAISVLRGGGGYTF. CDR3 sequence (DNA): TGTGCCATCAGTGTATTGAGGGGCGGCGGTGGCTACACCTTC.